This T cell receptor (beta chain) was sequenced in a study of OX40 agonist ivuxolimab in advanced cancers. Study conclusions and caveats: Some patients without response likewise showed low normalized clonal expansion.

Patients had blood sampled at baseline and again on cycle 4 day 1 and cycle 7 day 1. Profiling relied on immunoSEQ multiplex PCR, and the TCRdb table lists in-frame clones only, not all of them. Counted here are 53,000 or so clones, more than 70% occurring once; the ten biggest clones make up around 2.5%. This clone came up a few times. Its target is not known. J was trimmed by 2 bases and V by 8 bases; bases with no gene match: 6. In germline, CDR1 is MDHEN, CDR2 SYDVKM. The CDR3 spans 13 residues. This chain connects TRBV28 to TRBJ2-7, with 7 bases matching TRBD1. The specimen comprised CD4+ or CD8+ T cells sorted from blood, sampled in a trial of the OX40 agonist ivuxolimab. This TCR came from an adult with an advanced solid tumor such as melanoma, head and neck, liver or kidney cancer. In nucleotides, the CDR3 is TGTGCCAGCCACACAGGGGCCCCCTACGAGCAGTACTTC. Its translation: CASHTGAPYEQYF.